This entry lists 30 T cell receptor beta chains sequenced from one sample in a study of blood T cells in healthy people across ages. Primers used in a second PCR of about 6 to 11 cycles were a sample-barcoded 5' primer and a J-beta primer mix. MiXCR, applied by TCRdb to the 5' RACE reads, yields one record per CDR3 protein. The sample lists 850,000 to 1,000,000 distinct CDR3 sequences, 40% to 60% occurring once. The specimen was blood. The receptors come from a man aged 30-40 years in good health.

This clonotype occurred a few times. The V call is TRBV6-5, the J call TRBJ1-6; D is possibly TRBD1 (6 bases). Trimming removed 0 bases from V and 9 bases from J, with 12 bases in between. The CDR3 totals 15 residues. Germline-derived CDR1 and CDR2 are MNHEY and SVGAGI. CDR3: CASSYSTGFISPLHF. CDR3 bases: TGTGCCAGCAGTTACTCGACAGGATTTATTTCACCCCTCCACTTT.

This clonotype was picked up a small number of times. This may arise from a read error, as a much more abundant clone is one base away. The chain joins TRBV6-5 to TRBJ1-4; D gene unclear. The CDR3 sequence is 12 residues long. Per the germline V gene, CDR1 is MNHEY and CDR2 is SVGAGI. The CDR3 bases are TGTGCCAGCAGGTACTCGGGCGAAAAACTGTTTTTT. Translating it yields CASRYSGEKLFF.

This chain uses TRBV7-2 with TRBJ1-1; D ambiguous. The germline V gene encodes CDR1 SGHTA and CDR2 FQGNSA. V was pared by 2 bases and J by 1 base, with 11 bases between. The CDR3 spans 15 residues. As DNA, the CDR3 is TGTGCCAGCAGCTTATTACGGGGAGGGAACACTGAAGCTTTCTTT. Translating gives CASSLLRGGNTEAFF.

The V gene is TRBV6-5, the J gene TRBJ1-2; a possible D gene is TRBD1 (6 bases). Trimming left V 6 bases short and J 0 bases short, with 11 bases between. Germline lookup yields CDR1 MNHEY and CDR2 SVGAGI. The CDR3 has 14 residues. CDR3 nucleotide sequence: TGTGCCAGCAGCGCAGACAGGCCTAACTATGGCTACACCTTC. This gives the protein CASSADRPNYGYTF.

The J gene is TRBJ1-2, the V gene TRBV6-1; D gene unclear. With 6 bases removed from V and 2 bases from J, the gap between germline ends came to 10 bases. The CDR3 sequence is 13 residues long. Per germline, CDR1 MNHNS and CDR2 SASEGT. CDR3 residues: CASRVTENYGYTF. The CDR3 coding sequence is TGTGCCAGCAGGGTGACCGAAAACTATGGCTACACCTTC.

The V gene is TRBV6-2 or TRBV6-3, the J gene TRBJ1-2, with 7 bases aligning to TRBD1. V shed 6 bases, J shed 4 bases, and the junction held 8 bases outside the gene matches. Germline CDR1 MNHEY, CDR2 SVGEGT. The CDR3 consists of 14 residues. In DNA form, the CDR3 reads TGTGCCAGCAGCTTGACGACAGGGACCTATGGCTACACCTTC. Amino acid sequence: CASSLTTGTYGYTF.

The chain couples TRBV4-2 to TRBJ2-3, with D perhaps TRBD1 (6 bases). V lost 3 bases and J lost 1, with 8 bases in between. Germline V gene data show CDR1 as LGHNA and CDR2 as YNFKEQ. The CDR3 totals 14 residues. This CDR3 reads CASSQRQGTDTQYF. CDR3 DNA sequence: TGTGCCAGCAGCCAGAGACAGGGCACAGATACGCAGTATTTT.

This chain connects TRBV25-1 to TRBJ2-5; D gene ambiguous. There are 10 residues in the CDR3. V lost 8 bases and J 4 bases, leaving 5 bases between the germline ends. CDR1 is MGHDK and CDR2 is SYGVNS in the germline V gene. The CDR3 nucleotides read TGTGCCAGCCGAGCAGAGACCCAGTACTTC. Translation gives CASRAETQYF.

The V and J genes are TRBV29-1 and TRBJ2-3, with TRBD1 identical over 9 bases. This CDR3 has 18 residues. Trimming removed 6 bases from V and 4 bases from J; junction bases left unmatched: 20. Germline lookup yields CDR1 SQVTM and CDR2 ANQGSEA. The CDR3: CSVYEPGQGASGADTQYF. Written as DNA, the CDR3 is TGCAGCGTGTACGAGCCGGGACAGGGTGCTTCAGGGGCAGATACGCAGTATTTT.

The gene calls are TRBV19 and TRBJ2-1; D could derive from TRBD1 or TRBD2 (5 bases each). The J call is in doubt because the DNA end fits TRBJ2-7 better. The CDR3 has 15 residues. Germline V gene lookup returns CDR1 LNHDA and CDR2 SQIVND (reference sequence). CDR3 DNA sequence: TGTGCCAGTAGTAGGGACGGCAAGTTTTCCTACGAGCAGTACTTC. Protein sequence: CASSRDGKFSYEQYF.

The gene calls are TRBV2 and TRBJ1-5; D may be TRBD1 (6 bases). Trimming stripped 6 bases from V and 2 bases from J, with 17 bases between. The CDR3 contains 16 residues. From germline, CDR1 is SNHLY and CDR2 FYNNEI. The CDR3 is CASRKGGGLGNQPQHF. The DNA for the CDR3 is TGTGCCAGCAGGAAGGGAGGGGGTCTTGGCAATCAGCCCCAGCATTTT. The entire variable domain, with the rest obtained from reference TRBV2 and TRBJ1-5, is as follows: EPEVTQTPSHQVTQMGQEVILRCVPISNHLYFYWYRQILGQKVEFLVSFYNNEISEKSEIFDDQFSVERPDGSNFTLKIRSTKLEDSAMYFCASRKGGGLGNQPQHFGDGTRLSIL.

This clonotype has a handful of counts. This rearrangement joins TRBV7-9 to TRBJ2-3; D is unresolved. The CDR3 totals 14 residues. Germline V gives CDR1 SEHNR, CDR2 FQNEAQ (reference sequence). V was clipped by 5 bases and J by 4 bases, with 13 bases between them. This CDR3 is CASSPWVSADTQYF. The CDR3 nucleotides read TGTGCCAGCAGCCCTTGGGTCTCGGCAGATACGCAGTATTTT.

This clonotype was counted a single time. This sequence joins TRBV4-1 and TRBJ2-3; D might be TRBD1 (6 bases). The V end lost 2 bases, the J end lost 2 bases, and 14 bases lay between the germline ends. The germline gives CDR1 MGHRA, CDR2 YSYEKL. CDR3 size: 16 residues. The CDR3 protein is CASSQTRDKFTDTQYF. As DNA, the CDR3 is TGCGCCAGCAGCCAAACCCGGGACAAGTTCACAGATACGCAGTATTTT.

This clonotype was detected a few times. Mismatch with germline at one junction end may stem from a read error. The chain uses TRBV7-7 and TRBJ2-5; D possibly corresponds to TRBD2 (6 bases). The CDR3 length is 13 residues. Germline V CDR1 and CDR2: SSHAT, FNYEAQ (reference sequence). CDR3 sequence: CASSPPGEETQYF. The CDR3 coding sequence is TGTGCTAGCAGCCCCCCGGGGGAAGAGACCCAGTACTTC.

V is TRBV29-1 and J is TRBJ2-7; D is undetermined. The germline V gene encodes CDR1 SQVTM and CDR2 ANQGSEA. The CDR3 totals 12 residues. V lost 5 bases and J lost 0, with 8 bases in between. The CDR3 DNA sequence: TGCAGCGTTTCGGACGGCTCCTACGAGCAGTACTTC. Amino acids: CSVSDGSYEQYF.

This clonotype turned up a few times. The DNA for the CDR3 is TGTGCCAGCACCCCGCTAGCGCCAGATACGCAGTATTTT. It translates to CASTPLAPDTQYF. The chain links TRBV7-9 to TRBJ2-3, with a possible D match to TRBD2 (6 bases). The germline V gene encodes CDR1 SEHNR and CDR2 FQNEAQ (reference sequence). This CDR3 is 13 amino acids long. V dropped 7 bases and J dropped 4 bases, with 12 bases sitting between them.

This rearrangement joins TRBV15 to TRBJ2-3; 7 bases agree with TRBD1. Unmatched junction bases numbered 7, after V lost 5 bases and J lost 2 bases. The germline V gene has CDR1 LNHNV and CDR2 YYDKDF (reference sequence). The CDR3 is 15 residues long. The CDR3 loop is CATSSPGQFTDTQYF. DNA for the CDR3: TGTGCCACCAGCTCCCCGGGACAGTTCACAGATACGCAGTATTTT.

This clonotype was found a few times. The J gene is TRBJ2-7, the V gene TRBV13, with 7 positions matching TRBD1. The CDR3 runs 16 residues. Trimming at V came to 4 bases and at J to 2 bases, leaving 11 bases not matched to a gene. CDR1 PRHDT and CDR2 FYEKMQ come from the germline V gene (reference sequence). The CDR3 reads CASSSVTGTVAYEQYF. CDR3 in DNA: TGTGCCAGCAGCTCCGTCACCGGGACAGTTGCCTACGAGCAGTACTTC.

The chain combines TRBV29-1 with TRBJ2-7; no clear D gene. CDR1 and CDR2 from the germline V gene are SQVTM and ANQGSEA. This CDR3 has 12 amino acids. V shed 1 base and J shed 2 bases, with 6 bases lying between them. The DNA for the CDR3 is TGCAGCGTTGAAGTAGGCACCTACGAGCAGTACTTC. It codes for CSVEVGTYEQYF.

This clonotype was found a few times. The chain carries TRBV3-1 and TRBJ1-5; D unclear. Germline V lookup: CDR1 LGHDT, CDR2 YNNKEL (reference sequence). The V end was cut by 1 base, the J end by 4 bases, with 5 bases between. The CDR3 runs to 13 residues. CDR3 amino acids: CASSQGENQPQHF. As DNA, the CDR3 is TGTGCCAGCAGCCAAGGTGAGAATCAGCCCCAGCATTTT.

V usage is TRBV2 and J usage is TRBJ2-3; no firm D call. Germline V gives CDR1 SNHLY, CDR2 FYNNEI. The ends were cut back, 1 base at V and 4 bases at J, with 18 bases in the middle. The CDR3 length is 17 residues. As DNA, the CDR3 is TGTGCCAGCAGTGAAGATCCCCCGGTCACGATTTCAGATACGCAGTATTTT. Translated, it gives CASSEDPPVTISDTQYF.

This chain links TRBV29-1 with TRBJ2-1, with 12 nucleotides matching TRBD1. J lost 7 bases, V lost 3 bases, and 7 bases had no gene match. The CDR3 is 15 residues long. Germline CDR1 reads SQVTM; CDR2 reads ANQGSEA. The CDR3 nucleotides read TGCAGCGTTGAGGGACAGGGGGCACGACTGAATGAGCAGTTCTTC. This sequence encodes CSVEGQGARLNEQFF.

This clonotype was detected a few times. The gene calls are TRBV9 and TRBJ2-7; 7 nucleotides align to TRBD2. This CDR3 has 17 amino acids. Germline V gene data show CDR1 as SGDLS and CDR2 as YYNGEE. J lost 1 base, V lost 6 bases, and 16 bases had no gene match. The CDR3 coding sequence is TGTGCCAGCAACCTTTGGGTCAGACGCGGGGGATCCTACGAGCAGTACTTC. Translating gives CASNLWVRRGGSYEQYF. The whole variable domain, remainder taken from reference TRBV9 and TRBJ2-7, is DSGVTQTPKHLITATGQRVTLRCSPRSGDLSVYWYQQSLDQGLQFLIQYYNGEERAKGNILERFSAQQFPDLHSELNLSSLELGDSALYFCASNLWVRRGGSYEQYFGPGTRLTVT.

The J gene is TRBJ2-5, the V gene TRBV6-1; D ambiguous. The CDR3 extends over 14 amino acids. CDR1 is MNHNS, CDR2 SASEGT, per germline. Trimming removed 1 base from V and 1 base from J, with 7 bases in between. The CDR3 sequence: CASSEGRVQETQYF. The CDR3 DNA is TGTGCCAGCAGTGAAGGACGGGTCCAAGAGACCCAGTACTTC.

CDR3 DNA: TGTGCCAGCAGTTTGAAGGGACAGGGGGCGCTTGGGGCCAACGTCCTGACTTTC. This codes for CASSLKGQGALGANVLTF. The rearrangement joins TRBV27 to TRBJ2-6; 12 bases align to TRBD1. The J segment lost 3 bases and the V segment lost 3 bases, leaving 6 bases of the junction unmatched. This CDR3 has 18 residues. Per germline, CDR1 MNHEY and CDR2 SMNVEV (reference sequence).

The rearrangement joins TRBV7-6 to TRBJ1-2; possible D gene TRBD1, 5 bases. V lost 5 bases and J 5 bases, leaving 21 bases between the germline ends. This CDR3 region has 16 residues. Per germline, CDR1 SGHVS and CDR2 FNYEAQ. CDR3 loop: CASSPTGHRTGYGYTF. DNA of the CDR3: TGTGCCAGCAGCCCCACAGGTCACCGGACGGGATATGGCTACACCTTC. The whole variable domain, filled in from reference TRBV7-6 and TRBJ1-2, reads GAGVSQSPRYKVTKRGQDVALRCDPISGHVSLYWYRQALGQGPEFLTYFNYEAQQDKSGLPNDRFSAERPEGSISTLTIQRTEQRDSAMYRCASSPTGHRTGYGYTFGSGTRLTVV.

V is TRBV20-1 and J is TRBJ2-7, with D perhaps given as TRBD1 or TRBD2 (5 bases each). This CDR3 region has 13 residues. Germline V lookup: CDR1 DFQATT, CDR2 SNEGSKA (reference sequence). V shed 5 bases and J shed 2 bases, with 13 bases lying between them. The chain's CDR3 is CSALGRSTYEQYF. As DNA, the CDR3 is TGCAGTGCTTTGGGACGTTCAACCTACGAGCAGTACTTC.

This clonotype has only one observation. The J gene is TRBJ2-1, the V gene TRBV30; 7 nucleotides match TRBD2. V gave up 1 base and J gave up 14 bases; unmatched junction bases: 5. The CDR3 has 11 amino acids. Germline values: CDR1 GTSNPN, CDR2 SVGIG (reference sequence). The CDR3 loop reads CAWSAGAGEFF. In nucleotides, the CDR3 is TGTGCCTGGAGTGCGGGCGCGGGGGAGTTCTTC.

With regard to this clonotype: A much larger clone lies one base from this, so it may be a read error. The chain uses TRBV10-3 and TRBJ2-5; 10 positions match TRBD1. The CDR3 length is 16 residues. Germline CDR1 reads ENHRY; CDR2 reads SYGVKD. DNA of the CDR3: TGTGTCATCAGTGACTGGGACAGGGGTCTTCAAGAGACCCAGTACTTC. This codes for CVISDWDRGLQETQYF.

The chain links TRBV7-9 to TRBJ1-2; the D is unclear. V lost 10 bases to trimming and J lost 4 bases, with 10 bases between them. The CDR3 runs to 11 residues. Per the germline V gene, CDR1 is SEHNR and CDR2 is FQNEAQ (reference sequence). The CDR3 region has the DNA TGTGCCACCGCGGGAATCTATGGCTACACCTTC. Translation: CATAGIYGYTF.